Listed below are T cell receptor beta chains from one sample, sequenced in a study of PD-L1 blockade in urothelial cancer. The protocol was immunoSEQ multiplex PCR, while the TCRdb copy is restricted to in-frame clones and leaves out a portion. The table lists some 97,000 clones, 91% of them singletons. This material consisted of PBMCs, taken around atezolizumab (anti-PD-L1) treatment. These receptors all come from a woman over 75 with urothelial cancer. The conserved cysteine and the conserved F or W are not part of the CDR3 here. A D gene is named only where the DNA matches it firmly.

j_call: TRBJ1-2
v_call: TRBV10-3
d_call: TRBD1
cdr3_aa: AISGPGQGAGGGYT

j_call: TRBJ2-7
v_call: TRBV5-6
d_call: TRBD1
cdr3_aa: ASSKDRGRDEQY

j_call: TRBJ1-1
v_call: TRBV4-1
d_call: -
cdr3_aa: ASSQGPLGDTEAF

j_call: TRBJ1-3
v_call: TRBV18
d_call: -
cdr3_aa: ASSPSSSSGNTIY

j_call: TRBJ2-1
v_call: TRBV27
d_call: TRBD2
cdr3_aa: ASRTASGSHVNEQF

j_call: TRBJ2-7
v_call: TRBV7-6
d_call: TRBD2
cdr3_aa: ASSLDGTTLYEQY

j_call: TRBJ1-5
v_call: TRBV5-1
d_call: TRBD1
cdr3_aa: ASSRDSGNQPQH

j_call: TRBJ2-3
v_call: TRBV27
d_call: -
cdr3_aa: ASNPLATDTQY

j_call: TRBJ2-7
v_call: TRBV28
d_call: -
cdr3_aa: ASSPASLTASYEQY

j_call: TRBJ1-4
v_call: TRBV5-1
d_call: -
cdr3_aa: ASRAGLDEKLF

j_call: TRBJ1-5
v_call: TRBV19
d_call: -
cdr3_aa: ATAEIWNQPQH

j_call: TRBJ2-7
v_call: TRBV9
d_call: TRBD1
cdr3_aa: ASSGGQDISYEQY

j_call: TRBJ2-1
v_call: TRBV7-9
d_call: TRBD2
cdr3_aa: ASSVSGSHGEQF

j_call: TRBJ1-2
v_call: TRBV7-2
d_call: TRBD1
cdr3_aa: ASSLATGVSYT

j_call: TRBJ1-1
v_call: TRBV2
d_call: -
cdr3_aa: ASSADKNTEAF

j_call: TRBJ1-5
v_call: TRBV6-1
d_call: TRBD1
cdr3_aa: ASSEARTGERRFGQPQH

j_call: TRBJ2-3
v_call: TRBV29-1
d_call: TRBD2
cdr3_aa: SARWGRVDTQY

j_call: TRBJ2-3
v_call: TRBV6-1
d_call: -
cdr3_aa: ASSEAGGVGTDTQY

j_call: TRBJ2-7
v_call: TRBV11-2
d_call: TRBD2
cdr3_aa: ASSSILAGEQY

j_call: TRBJ1-4
v_call: TRBV5-1
d_call: -
cdr3_aa: ASSPGGSNEKLF

j_call: TRBJ2-7
v_call: TRBV27
d_call: -
cdr3_aa: ASSLSSQGYEQY

j_call: TRBJ2-2
v_call: TRBV5-5
d_call: TRBD2
cdr3_aa: ASSLREANTGELF

j_call: TRBJ2-5
v_call: TRBV7-9
d_call: -
cdr3_aa: ASSLAEGQWVQETQY

j_call: TRBJ2-7
v_call: TRBV19
d_call: TRBD2
cdr3_aa: ASSIGGLGLYEQY

j_call: TRBJ1-5
v_call: TRBV6-5
d_call: TRBD1
cdr3_aa: ASRPGGSDQPQH

j_call: TRBJ1-2
v_call: TRBV9
d_call: -
cdr3_aa: ASSTDTYLSGYT

j_call: TRBJ2-1
v_call: TRBV7-7
d_call: TRBD2
cdr3_aa: ASSRTSGINNEQF

j_call: TRBJ1-4
v_call: TRBV6-6
d_call: -
cdr3_aa: ASRHRGGPGEKLF

j_call: TRBJ1-2
v_call: TRBV6-5
d_call: -
cdr3_aa: ASLRGSGSGNGYT

j_call: TRBJ1-5
v_call: TRBV28
d_call: -
cdr3_aa: ASSSQDYNQPQH

j_call: TRBJ2-5
v_call: TRBV19
d_call: TRBD1
cdr3_aa: ASSVQGAQETQY

j_call: TRBJ1-5
v_call: TRBV11-2
d_call: -
cdr3_aa: ASSLGTRGGYSNQPQH

j_call: TRBJ1-5
v_call: TRBV19
d_call: -
cdr3_aa: ASSNGRGQPQH

j_call: TRBJ2-2
v_call: TRBV9
d_call: TRBD2
cdr3_aa: ASSVGGRGGTGELF

j_call: TRBJ2-3
v_call: TRBV28
d_call: TRBD2
cdr3_aa: AAQREGRADTQY

j_call: TRBJ1-4
v_call: TRBV7-8
d_call: TRBD1
cdr3_aa: ASSFAGGITNEKLF

j_call: TRBJ2-1
v_call: TRBV15
d_call: -
cdr3_aa: ATSRDWRVANEQF

j_call: TRBJ1-2
v_call: TRBV28
d_call: TRBD1
cdr3_aa: ASTRQGRGGYT

j_call: TRBJ2-2
v_call: TRBV10-2
d_call: -
cdr3_aa: ASSGTTASTGELF

j_call: TRBJ2-7
v_call: TRBV28
d_call: -
cdr3_aa: ASSTPLPTDMAYEQY

j_call: TRBJ2-1
v_call: TRBV30
d_call: -
cdr3_aa: AWSVRAGVSYNEQF

j_call: TRBJ1-2
v_call: TRBV6-6
d_call: -
cdr3_aa: ASSLASPEDTYGYT

j_call: TRBJ2-3
v_call: TRBV10-1
d_call: -
cdr3_aa: ASSEGIPGGSFRSQY

j_call: TRBJ2-3
v_call: TRBV5-4
d_call: TRBD2
cdr3_aa: ASSRPGLAHETDTQY

j_call: TRBJ2-5
v_call: TRBV7-9
d_call: TRBD1
cdr3_aa: ASSLEVTGSKETQY

j_call: TRBJ2-1
v_call: TRBV9
d_call: TRBD1
cdr3_aa: ASSIDSPGQGAHEQF

j_call: TRBJ2-7
v_call: TRBV15
d_call: -
cdr3_aa: ATSWGTLNEQY